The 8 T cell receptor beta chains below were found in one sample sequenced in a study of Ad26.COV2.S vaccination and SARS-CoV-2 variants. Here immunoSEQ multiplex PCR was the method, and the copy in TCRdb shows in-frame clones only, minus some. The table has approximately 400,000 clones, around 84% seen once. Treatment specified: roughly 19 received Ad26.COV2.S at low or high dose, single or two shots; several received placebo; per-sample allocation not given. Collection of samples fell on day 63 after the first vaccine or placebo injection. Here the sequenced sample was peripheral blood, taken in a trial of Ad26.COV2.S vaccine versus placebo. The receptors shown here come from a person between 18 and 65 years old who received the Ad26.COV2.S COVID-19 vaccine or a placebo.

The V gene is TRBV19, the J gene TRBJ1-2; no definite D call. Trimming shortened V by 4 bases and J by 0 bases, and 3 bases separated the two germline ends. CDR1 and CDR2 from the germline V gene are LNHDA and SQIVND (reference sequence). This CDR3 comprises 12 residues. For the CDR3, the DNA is TGTGCCAGTAGTAACGCTAACTATGGCTACACCTTC. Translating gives CASSNANYGYTF.

The CDR3 bases are TGCGCCAGCAGCCTCGGCACCGGACTAGCGGGAGTCAATGAGCAGTTCTTC. Translated, it gives CASSLGTGLAGVNEQFF. The rearrangement links TRBV4-3 to TRBJ2-1, with 13 bases identical to TRBD2. This CDR3 contains 17 residues. Germline trimming cut 4 bases from V and 6 bases from J; bases unmatched to any gene: 9. The germline CDR1 and CDR2 sequences are LGHNA and YSLEER.

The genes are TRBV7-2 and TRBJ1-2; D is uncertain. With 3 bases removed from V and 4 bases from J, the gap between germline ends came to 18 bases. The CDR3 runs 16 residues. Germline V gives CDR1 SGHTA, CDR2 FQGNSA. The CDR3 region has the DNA TGTGCCAGCAGCTTTTCCTACGGAGATACCCCCTATGGCTACACCTTC. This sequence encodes CASSFSYGDTPYGYTF.

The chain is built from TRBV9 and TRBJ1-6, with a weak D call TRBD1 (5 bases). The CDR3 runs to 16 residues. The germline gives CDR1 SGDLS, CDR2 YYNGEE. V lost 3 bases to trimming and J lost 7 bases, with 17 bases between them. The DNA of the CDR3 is TGTGCCAGCAGCGGAACGGCCGGGACGGAGAATTCACCCCTCCACTTT. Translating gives CASSGTAGTENSPLHF.

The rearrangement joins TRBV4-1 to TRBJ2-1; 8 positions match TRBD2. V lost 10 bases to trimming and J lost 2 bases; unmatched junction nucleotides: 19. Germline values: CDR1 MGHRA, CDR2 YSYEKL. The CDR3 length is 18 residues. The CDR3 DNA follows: TGCGCCACCTCTCGCGGGAAAGCGGGAGTTATCACCTACAATGAGCAGTTCTTC. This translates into CATSRGKAGVITYNEQFF.

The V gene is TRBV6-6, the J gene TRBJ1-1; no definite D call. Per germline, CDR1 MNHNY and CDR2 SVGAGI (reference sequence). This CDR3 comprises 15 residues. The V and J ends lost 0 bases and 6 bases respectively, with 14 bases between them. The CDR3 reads CASSYSIVKRPEAFF. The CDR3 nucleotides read TGTGCCAGCAGTTACTCGATAGTGAAACGTCCTGAAGCTTTCTTT.

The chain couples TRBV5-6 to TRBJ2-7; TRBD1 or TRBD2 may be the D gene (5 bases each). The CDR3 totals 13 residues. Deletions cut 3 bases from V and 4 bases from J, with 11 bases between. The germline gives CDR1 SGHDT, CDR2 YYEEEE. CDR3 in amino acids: CASSYGTTYEQYF. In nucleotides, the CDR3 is TGTGCCAGCAGCTACGGGACGACTTACGAGCAGTACTTC.

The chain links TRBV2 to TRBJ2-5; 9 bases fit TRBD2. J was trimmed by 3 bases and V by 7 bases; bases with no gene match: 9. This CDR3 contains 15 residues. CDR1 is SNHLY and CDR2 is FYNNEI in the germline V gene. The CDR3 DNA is TGTGCCAGCACCCTTTCATCTAGCGGGGAAGAGACCCAGTACTTC. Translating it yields CASTLSSSGEETQYF.